This T cell receptor (beta chain) emerged from a study of blood T cell repertoires in COVID-19. Study-level background: Acute and convalescent COVID-19 samples came from the United States, Italy and Spain.

Participant-given clinical history determined each cohort assignment. Original data processing: Amplification of reference gene primers provided the estimated nucleated cell counts. Measured with immunoSEQ multiplex PCR; TCRdb has only the in-frame clones, and not every one. V, J and clone size are taken as reported in that table, and D and trimming were inferred from the DNA itself. The sample carries 220,000 or so clones, about 84% recorded once. Germline V gene lookup returns CDR1 SGHTS and CDR2 YDEGEE. Trimming pared 0 bases from V and 0 bases from J, leaving 7 bases between. The CDR3 extends over 15 amino acids.

The J gene is TRBJ2-1, the V gene TRBV5-8, with unresolved D. Sequencing input: PBMCs or T cells enriched from blood (not recorded which). The clonotype originates from a woman between 50 and 59 years old who had recovered from COVID-19. The CDR3 loop is CASSLDRSSYNEQFF. Written as DNA, the CDR3 is TGTGCCAGCAGCTTGGATAGAAGCTCCTACAATGAGCAGTTCTTC.